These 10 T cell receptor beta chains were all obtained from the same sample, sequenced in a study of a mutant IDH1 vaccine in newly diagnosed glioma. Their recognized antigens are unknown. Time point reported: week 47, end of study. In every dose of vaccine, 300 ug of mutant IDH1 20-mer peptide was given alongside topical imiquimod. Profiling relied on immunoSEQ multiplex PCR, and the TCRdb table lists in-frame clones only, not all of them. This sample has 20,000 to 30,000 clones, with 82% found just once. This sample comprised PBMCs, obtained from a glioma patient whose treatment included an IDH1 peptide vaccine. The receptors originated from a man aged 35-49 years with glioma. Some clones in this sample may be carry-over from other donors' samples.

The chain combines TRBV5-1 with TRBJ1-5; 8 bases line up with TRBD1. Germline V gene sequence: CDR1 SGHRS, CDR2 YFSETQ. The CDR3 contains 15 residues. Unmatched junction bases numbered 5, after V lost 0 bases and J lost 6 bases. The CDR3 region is CASSLGTGWGQPQHF. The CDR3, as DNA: TGCGCCAGCAGCTTGGGGACAGGGTGGGGTCAGCCCCAGCATTTT.

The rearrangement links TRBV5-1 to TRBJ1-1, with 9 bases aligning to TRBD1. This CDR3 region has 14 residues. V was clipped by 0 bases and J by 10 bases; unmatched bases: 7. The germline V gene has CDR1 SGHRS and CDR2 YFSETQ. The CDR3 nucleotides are TGCGCCAGCAGCTTGGAGGGGACAGGGTCCTCAGCTTTCTTT. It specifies CASSLEGTGSSAFF.

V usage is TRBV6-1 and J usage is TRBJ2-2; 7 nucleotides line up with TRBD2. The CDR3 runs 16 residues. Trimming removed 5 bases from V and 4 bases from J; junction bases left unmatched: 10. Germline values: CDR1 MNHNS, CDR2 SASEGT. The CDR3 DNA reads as TGTGCCAGCAGTCAAGGGGAGGGACCCCTCACCGGGGAGCTGTTTTTT. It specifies CASSQGEGPLTGELFF.

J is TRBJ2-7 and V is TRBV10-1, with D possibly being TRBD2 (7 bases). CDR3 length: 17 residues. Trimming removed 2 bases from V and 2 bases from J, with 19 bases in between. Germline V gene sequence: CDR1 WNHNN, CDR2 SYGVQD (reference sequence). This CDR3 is CASSEARSGGWPYEQYF. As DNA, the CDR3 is TGCGCCAGCAGTGAGGCACGGTCGGGGGGCTGGCCCTACGAGCAGTACTTC.

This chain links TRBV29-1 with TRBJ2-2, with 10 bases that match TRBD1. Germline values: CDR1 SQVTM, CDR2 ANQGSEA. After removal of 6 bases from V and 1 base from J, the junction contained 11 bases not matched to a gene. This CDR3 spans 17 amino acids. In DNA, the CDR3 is TGCAGCGTCGAGGGAGGGGGACAGGGGTGGAACACCGGGGAGCTGTTTTTT. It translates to CSVEGGGQGWNTGELFF.

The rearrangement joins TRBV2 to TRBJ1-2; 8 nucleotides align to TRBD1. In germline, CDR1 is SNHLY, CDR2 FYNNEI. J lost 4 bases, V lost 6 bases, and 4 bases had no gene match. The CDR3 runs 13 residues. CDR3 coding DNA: TGTGCCAGCAGGGGACAGGTTTCCTATGGCTACACCTTC. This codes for CASRGQVSYGYTF. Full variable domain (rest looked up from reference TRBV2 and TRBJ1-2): EPEVTQTPSHQVTQMGQEVILRCVPISNHLYFYWYRQILGQKVEFLVSFYNNEISEKSEIFDDQFSVERPDGSNFTLKIRSTKLEDSAMYFCASRGQVSYGYTFGSGTRLTVV.

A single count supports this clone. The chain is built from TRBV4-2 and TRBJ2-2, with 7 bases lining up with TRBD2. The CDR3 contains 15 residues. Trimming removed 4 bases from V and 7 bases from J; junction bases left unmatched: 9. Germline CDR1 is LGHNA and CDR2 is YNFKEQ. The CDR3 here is CASSPETGGFGELFF. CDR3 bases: TGTGCCAGCAGCCCGGAAACCGGGGGGTTCGGGGAGCTGTTTTTT.

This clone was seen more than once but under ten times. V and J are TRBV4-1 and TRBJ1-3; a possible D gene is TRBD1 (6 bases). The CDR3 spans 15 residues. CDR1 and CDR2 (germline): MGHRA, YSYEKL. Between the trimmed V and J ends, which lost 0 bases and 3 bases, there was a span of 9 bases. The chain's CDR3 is CASSQDLDSGNTIYF. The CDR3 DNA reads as TGCGCCAGCAGCCAAGATTTGGACAGTGGAAACACCATATATTTT.

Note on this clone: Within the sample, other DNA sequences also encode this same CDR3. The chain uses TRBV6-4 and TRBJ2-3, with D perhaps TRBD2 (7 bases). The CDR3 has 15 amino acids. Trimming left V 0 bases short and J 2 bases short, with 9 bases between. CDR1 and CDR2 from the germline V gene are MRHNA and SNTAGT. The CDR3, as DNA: TGTGCCAGCAGTGACTCGGGGGGGGCCACAGATACGCAGTATTTT. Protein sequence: CASSDSGGATDTQYF.

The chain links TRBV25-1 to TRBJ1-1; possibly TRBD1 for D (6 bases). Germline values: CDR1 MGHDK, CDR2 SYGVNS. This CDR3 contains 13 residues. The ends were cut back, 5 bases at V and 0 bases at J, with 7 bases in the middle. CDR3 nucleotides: TGTGCCAGCAGTCAGGGGATGAACACTGAAGCTTTCTTT. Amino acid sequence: CASSQGMNTEAFF.